These 5 T cell receptor beta chains came from one sample sequenced in a study of HIV-infected children after antiretroviral therapy interruption. The treatment denotes: PENTA 11 planned treatment interruption arm or continuous ART arm. The TCR library was built from RNA with a 3' RACE protocol and unique molecular identifiers. TCRdb reprocessed the 3' RACE reads with MiXCR, giving one entry per CDR3 protein. The data contain about 46,000 distinct CDR3 sequences, 4.3% of them singletons. Here the sequenced sample was CD45RA+ CD4+ T cells from PBMCs, pooled from several time points, taken from a donor given antiretroviral therapy, either interrupted or continuous. The sample's subset: naive CD4+ CD45RA+ CD45RO- T cells. These receptors all come from a pool of human donors with HIV.

This clonotype came up many times. The chain couples TRBV20-1 to TRBJ2-3; D uncertain. V lost 0 bases and J lost 6, with 10 bases in between. Germline-derived CDR1 and CDR2 are DFQATT and SNEGSKA (reference sequence). This CDR3 is 13 amino acids long. CDR3 amino acids: CSARDHKVDTQYF. The CDR3 DNA follows: TGCAGTGCTAGAGATCATAAGGTTGATACGCAGTATTTT.

The table lists this clonotype with a few counts. The germline gene is not matched at one end of the junction; a read error may be the cause. This chain joins TRBV4-1 and TRBJ2-7; D not resolved. Germline CDR1 is MGHRA and CDR2 is YSYEKL. The CDR3 consists of 12 residues. Here the CDR3 reads CASSLDTYEQYF. CDR3 bases: TGTGCCAGCAGCTTAGATACCTACGAGCAGTACTTC.

The rearrangement joins TRBV2 to TRBJ1-1; D gene uncertain. The CDR3 totals 13 residues. Trimming removed 1 base at V and 7 bases at J, with 10 bases between. CDR1 and CDR2 from the germline V gene are SNHLY and FYNNEI. The CDR3 here is CASSEVTLGEAFF. The CDR3 nucleotides read TGTGCCAGCAGTGAAGTAACGTTAGGTGAAGCTTTCTTT.

This clonotype has ten or more counts. CDR3 DNA: TGTGCCAGCAGCTTAGGGGCAGGTTTCAATGAGCAGTTCTTC. It yields the protein CASSLGAGFNEQFF. The V call is TRBV7-2, the J call TRBJ2-1; D unresolved. Deletions cut 1 base from V and 6 bases from J, with 10 bases between. Germline V gene lookup returns CDR1 SGHTA and CDR2 FQGNSA. CDR3 length equals 14 residues.

Ten or more counts support this clonotype. This chain connects TRBV28 to TRBJ2-3; D may be TRBD1 or TRBD2 (7 bases each). Trimming took 7 bases from V and 5 from J, leaving 28 bases between them. The CDR3 length is 18 residues. Germline loops: CDR1 MDHEN, CDR2 SYDVKM. The CDR3 reads CASNGGGRGLAVRDTQYF. In DNA, the CDR3 is TGTGCCAGCAATGGTGGGGGAAGGGGGCTAGCGGTCCGAGATACGCAGTATTTT. Complete variable domain (other parts from reference TRBV28 and TRBJ2-3): DVKVTQSSRYLVKRTGEKVFLECVQDMDHENMFWYRQDPGLGLRLIYFSYDVKMKEKGDIPEGYSVSREKKERFSLILESASTNQTSMYLCASNGGGRGLAVRDTQYFGPGTRLTVL.